This record looks at one T cell receptor (beta chain) sequence and its context. Its antigen remains unknown. Trimming stripped 4 bases from V and 4 bases from J, with 11 bases between. Germline-derived CDR1 and CDR2 are SGHRS and YFSETQ. This CDR3 is 13 amino acids long. Profiled with immunoSEQ multiplex PCR; TCRdb holds only in-frame clones, not every one. The data show some 40,000 clones, 75% to 95% seen once. This sample stems from a study of graft-versus-host responses after intestinal transplantation. Study overall: Among the recipients, transplants were multivisceral, liver-intestinal, or isolated intestinal.

Study-wide results and caveats: The study associated peak circulating GvH clone levels with early post-transplant HvG declines.

This receptor was identified in a human patient who received an intestinal transplant, so some T cells may come from the graft donor. The sequencing here drew on PBMCs, taken approximately 300 days after intestinal transplant. This chain connects TRBV5-1 to TRBJ1-1; the D is unclear. The CDR3 region has the DNA TGCGCCAGCAGCGGCAGTTACCTCACTGAAGCTTTCTTT. Translation gives CASSGSYLTEAFF.